The entry below gives a single T cell receptor beta chain sequence along with its context. The V gene's germline CDR1 is SGHNT and CDR2 YENEEA. The ends were cut back, 5 bases at V and 8 bases at J, with 15 bases in the middle. This CDR3 region has 13 residues. Here immunoSEQ multiplex PCR was the method, and the copy in TCRdb shows in-frame clones only, minus some. This repertoire shows about 51,000 clones, roughly 80% found once; its top ten account for about 9.4%. The data derive from a study of control samples from healthy donors and cancer patients. This TCR was sampled from a man between 65 and 85 years old in good health. The chain recombines TRBV11-3 with TRBJ1-2; the D is unclear. Sequenced sample: blood. CDR3 sequence reads: CASSHRALGGYTF. DNA for the CDR3: TGTGCCAGCAGCCATCGGGCTTTGGGGGGCTACACCTTC. The whole variable domain, filled in from reference TRBV11-3 and TRBJ1-2, reads EAGVVQSPRYKIIEKKQPVAFWCNPISGHNTLYWYLQNLGQGPELLIRYENEEAVDDSQLPKDRFSAERLKGVDSTLKIQPAELGDSAVYLCASSHRALGGYTFGSGTRLTVV.